The 30 T cell receptor beta chains in this list originate from one sample, sequenced in a study of T cell responses to AZD1222 COVID-19 vaccine. Measured with immunoSEQ multiplex PCR; TCRdb has only the in-frame clones, and not every one. The repertoire consists of roughly 110,000 clones, with around 91% occurring once and the leading ten covering roughly 21%. Sequencing was performed on peripheral blood, taken on day 0 of AZD1222 vaccination. Receptors originate from an adult in good health.

Here the CDR3 reads CASSVVTGELFF. The CDR3 DNA reads TGTGCCAGCAGCGTCGTAACCGGGGAGCTGTTTTTT. This chain links TRBV9 with TRBJ2-2; D unclear. The germline V gene encodes CDR1 SGDLS and CDR2 YYNGEE. The CDR3 contains 12 residues. V lost 2 bases and J lost 5, with 4 bases in between. Combining the CDR3 with reference TRBV9 and TRBJ2-2 gives the whole variable domain DSGVTQTPKHLITATGQRVTLRCSPRSGDLSVYWYQQSLDQGLQFLIQYYNGEERAKGNILERFSAQQFPDLHSELNLSSLELGDSALYFCASSVVTGELFFGEGSRLTVL.

This chain connects TRBV6-6 to TRBJ2-3; 8 bases are shared with TRBD2. V dropped 3 bases and J dropped 6; count of bases not matched to a gene: 8. CDR1 is MNHNY and CDR2 is SVGAGI in the germline V gene (reference sequence). This CDR3 is 15 amino acids long. CDR3 DNA sequence: TGTGCCAGCAGTTATTCGGGGGGGCCTTCGGATACGCAGTATTTT. Its protein product is CASSYSGGPSDTQYF.

This chain links TRBV19 with TRBJ2-7, with D tentatively TRBD2 (5 bases). Trimming took 3 bases from V and 3 from J, leaving 9 bases between them. Germline values: CDR1 LNHDA, CDR2 SQIVND (reference sequence). The CDR3 runs to 13 residues. CDR3 sequence: CASSMARDYEQYF. The DNA of the CDR3 is TGTGCCAGTAGTATGGCCCGGGACTACGAGCAGTACTTC.

The V call is TRBV4-2, the J call TRBJ2-5; 8 bases agree with TRBD2. The V gene end was trimmed by 4 bases and the J gene end by 3 bases; junction bases not matched to a gene: 7. Per the germline V gene, CDR1 is LGHNA and CDR2 is YNFKEQ. The CDR3 covers 15 residues. The CDR3 DNA reads TGTGCCAGCAGCCCCCCGGGGGGGGGCGAAGAGACCCAGTACTTC. Amino acid sequence: CASSPPGGGEETQYF.

The chain recombines TRBV4-2 with TRBJ2-3; TRBD2 matches 10 bases. With V trimmed by 4 bases and J by 0 bases, 13 bases remained unmatched. CDR3 length: 19 residues. The germline V gene encodes CDR1 LGHNA and CDR2 YNFKEQ. The CDR3 nucleotides are TGTGCCAGCAGCCTTGAAACAGCGGGGGGGCCTCGCAGCACAGATACGCAGTATTTT. This encodes CASSLETAGGPRSTDTQYF.

V usage is TRBV19 and J usage is TRBJ1-2; D may be TRBD1 (5 bases). V was clipped by 0 bases and J by 8 bases, with 19 bases between them. The V gene's germline CDR1 is LNHDA and CDR2 SQIVND (reference sequence). The CDR3 spans 16 residues. The CDR3 nucleotides read TGTGCCAGTAGTATAGATCCTTTCGACAGCTACCAGGGCTACACCTTC. Translated, it gives CASSIDPFDSYQGYTF.

The chain uses TRBV19 and TRBJ2-2; the match to TRBD1 covers 7 bases. V was clipped by 4 bases and J by 7 bases; unmatched bases: 6. CDR1 and CDR2 from the germline V gene are LNHDA and SQIVND (reference sequence). The CDR3 has 14 amino acids. The CDR3: CASSTQGILGELFF. The CDR3 DNA reads as TGTGCCAGTAGTACACAGGGGATTCTCGGGGAGCTGTTTTTT.

The chain joins TRBV2 to TRBJ2-7; no reliable D call. Germline V gene data show CDR1 as SNHLY and CDR2 as FYNNEI. Deletions cut 3 bases from V and 5 bases from J, with 23 bases between. There are 17 residues in the CDR3. This chain's CDR3 is CASSELHEVYILNEQYF. The CDR3 DNA sequence: TGTGCCAGCAGTGAGTTACACGAGGTTTATATTCTGAACGAGCAGTACTTC. Full variable domain (missing parts from reference TRBV2 and TRBJ2-7): EPEVTQTPSHQVTQMGQEVILRCVPISNHLYFYWYRQILGQKVEFLVSFYNNEISEKSEIFDDQFSVERPDGSNFTLKIRSTKLEDSAMYFCASSELHEVYILNEQYFGPGTRLTVT.

In this sample, this clone turned up a few times. The chain combines TRBV4-1 with TRBJ1-6; no reliable D call. The CDR3 is 17 residues long. The germline V and J ends were trimmed by 4 bases and 0 bases, with 13 bases remaining between them. Per germline, CDR1 MGHRA and CDR2 YSYEKL. CDR3 residues: CASSPILESSYNSPLHF. The CDR3 DNA is TGCGCCAGCAGCCCAATACTCGAGAGCTCCTATAATTCACCCCTCCACTTT.

The chain combines TRBV3-1 (or the pseudogene TRBV3-2) with TRBJ2-1; 7 bases map to TRBD2. The CDR3 sequence is 16 residues long. CDR1 and CDR2 from the germline V gene are LGHDT and YNNKEL (reference sequence). The J segment lost 4 bases and the V segment lost 0 bases, leaving 6 bases of the junction unmatched. The chain's CDR3 is CASSQDVVAGYNEQFF. DNA of the CDR3: TGTGCCAGCAGCCAAGACGTGGTAGCGGGTTACAATGAGCAGTTCTTC.

J is TRBJ1-5 and V is TRBV6-2 or TRBV6-3; TRBD1 matches at 10 bases. Germline CDR1 reads MNHEY; CDR2 reads SVGEGT. This CDR3 region has 16 residues. Losses at the gene ends were 6 bases for V and 3 bases for J; bases not matched to a gene: 8. In DNA, the CDR3 is TGTGCCAGCAGCACCCGGACAGGGGGTATCAATCAGCCCCAGCATTTT. Residues: CASSTRTGGINQPQHF.

This clone was seen a few times. The rearrangement uses TRBV19 and TRBJ1-6, with D possibly TRBD1 on 5 matching bases. This CDR3 has 14 residues. CDR1 and CDR2 (germline): LNHDA, SQIVND (reference sequence). V shed 5 bases and J shed 8 bases, with 13 bases lying between them. The CDR3 region has the DNA TGTGCCAGTAGTTCGGGACCGCTCGATTCACCCCTCCACTTT. Protein product: CASSSGPLDSPLHF.

The rearrangement joins TRBV2 to TRBJ1-1, with 9 bases aligning to TRBD1. Germline-derived CDR1 and CDR2 are SNHLY and FYNNEI. The CDR3 is made up of 14 amino acids. V was pared by 7 bases and J by 5 bases, with 8 bases of the junction left unmatched. The CDR3 loop reads CASNIRTGETEAFF. CDR3 DNA sequence: TGTGCCAGCAACATAAGGACAGGGGAAACTGAAGCTTTCTTT.

This chain uses TRBV9 with TRBJ1-3; 7 bases agree with TRBD1. Germline CDR1 SGDLS, CDR2 YYNGEE. The CDR3 contains 15 residues. Unmatched junction bases numbered 2, after V lost 2 bases and J lost 0 bases. CDR3 DNA sequence: TGTGCCAGCAGCGTTGAGGGGGCCTCTGGAAACACCATATATTTT. As protein: CASSVEGASGNTIYF.

The chain links TRBV19 to TRBJ2-3; D not certain. The CDR3 totals 14 residues. Germline V gene data show CDR1 as LNHDA and CDR2 as SQIVND (reference sequence). The germline V and J ends were trimmed by 7 bases and 0 bases, with 11 bases remaining between them. The CDR3 loop reads CASKAAVSTDTQYF. CDR3 sequence (DNA): TGTGCCAGTAAGGCGGCCGTTAGCACAGATACGCAGTATTTT.

Only one count was recorded for this clone. This chain connects TRBV10-1 to TRBJ2-1, with 9 bases lining up with TRBD2. The J segment lost 12 bases and the V segment lost 0 bases, leaving 3 bases of the junction unmatched. The CDR3 length is 13 residues. CDR1 and CDR2 from the germline V gene are WNHNN and SYGVQD (reference sequence). The CDR3 protein is CASSESLAGRQFF. The CDR3 nucleotides read TGCGCCAGCAGTGAGTCCCTAGCGGGGAGGCAGTTCTTC.

This chain joins TRBV5-1 and TRBJ2-2; D is unresolved. The CDR3 length is 16 residues. V lost 0 bases, J lost 0 bases, and 9 bases lay in between. Germline V lookup: CDR1 SGHRS, CDR2 YFSETQ. CDR3 DNA: TGCGCCAGCAGCTTGGTTTCGGGCGCGAACACCGGGGAGCTGTTTTTT. This sequence encodes CASSLVSGANTGELFF.

This clone was seen a single time. This chain uses TRBV6-5 with TRBJ1-3, with TRBD1 identical over 7 bases. The CDR3 is 14 residues long. CDR1 is MNHEY, CDR2 SVGAGI, per germline. Trimming at V came to 6 bases and at J to 2 bases, leaving 4 bases not matched to a gene. The CDR3 nucleotides read TGTGCCAGCAGCCACCAGGGGGCTGGAAACACCATATATTTT. It codes for CASSHQGAGNTIYF.

The chain recombines TRBV6-5 with TRBJ1-2; unclear D gene. V lost 0 bases to trimming and J lost 5 bases, with 10 bases between them. There are 14 residues in the CDR3. Germline loops: CDR1 MNHEY, CDR2 SVGAGI. In nucleotides, the CDR3 is TGTGCCAGCAGTTACTCTCCATCGACTTATGGCTACACCTTC. Translated, it gives CASSYSPSTYGYTF.

The rearrangement joins TRBV15 to TRBJ2-7, with 8 bases fitting TRBD1. CDR1 and CDR2 from the germline V gene are LNHNV and YYDKDF (reference sequence). J gave up 6 bases and V 1 base, and 8 bases lay outside the gene matches. The CDR3 consists of 15 residues. The CDR3 here is CATSRVQGAMVEQYF. Here the CDR3 DNA reads TGTGCCACCAGCAGAGTTCAGGGGGCAATGGTCGAGCAGTACTTC.

This chain uses TRBV5-4 with TRBJ2-2, with 9 nucleotides matching TRBD2. Germline values: CDR1 SGHNT, CDR2 YYREEE (reference sequence). With V trimmed by 3 bases and J by 5 bases, 8 bases remained unmatched. CDR3 size: 16 residues. CDR3 sequence (DNA): TGTGCCAGCAGCTGGGTAGCGGGGGCGGTTACCGGGGAGCTGTTTTTT. This encodes CASSWVAGAVTGELFF.

This CDR3 reads CASSLSWDRTYEQYF. In DNA, the CDR3 is TGTGCCAGCAGCCTCTCCTGGGACAGGACCTACGAGCAGTACTTC. This rearrangement joins TRBV7-8 to TRBJ2-7, with 8 bases lining up with TRBD1. CDR3 length equals 15 residues. The junction had 8 bases not matched to a gene; V was cut back by 5 bases and J by 2 bases. Per germline, CDR1 SGHVS and CDR2 FQNEAQ.

V usage is TRBV3-1 (or the pseudogene TRBV3-2) and J usage is TRBJ2-2, with D tentatively TRBD2 (6 bases). Germline loops: CDR1 LGHDT, CDR2 YNNKEL (reference sequence). This CDR3 is built from 18 residues. Trimming removed 1 base at V and 2 bases at J, with 17 bases between. The CDR3 sequence is CASSQVFPGGSNTGELFF. The CDR3 DNA reads as TGTGCCAGCAGCCAAGTCTTTCCCGGGGGAAGCAACACCGGGGAGCTGTTTTTT.

The chain couples TRBV18 to TRBJ2-5, with 8 bases identical to TRBD1. There are 14 residues in the CDR3. V was clipped by 3 bases and J by 3 bases; unmatched bases: 3. Germline lookup yields CDR1 KGHSH and CDR2 LQKENI. CDR3 protein: CASSPTGEKETQYF. The CDR3 DNA reads TGTGCCAGCTCACCGACAGGGGAAAAAGAGACCCAGTACTTC. The complete variable domain, with remaining parts taken from reference TRBV18 and TRBJ2-5, reads NAGVMQNPRHLVRRRGQEARLRCSPMKGHSHVYWYRQLPEEGLKFMVYLQKENIIDESGMPKERFSAEFPKEGPSILRIQQVVRGDSAAYFCASSPTGEKETQYFGPGTRLLVL.

The table lists this clone with a few counts. The chain has TRBV7-2 and TRBJ1-6; 7 bases are a match to TRBD1. Germline assignment: CDR1 SGHTA and CDR2 FQGNSA. CDR3 length: 15 amino acids. V lost 5 bases, J lost 7 bases, and 8 bases stayed unmatched. The DNA for the CDR3 is TGTGCCAGCAGCCAGAGACAGGGTGGAAATTCACCCCTCCACTTT. Translation gives CASSQRQGGNSPLHF.

The V call is TRBV5-1, the J call TRBJ2-7, with TRBD1 matching over 9 bases. Germline trimming cut 4 bases from V and 0 bases from J; bases unmatched to any gene: 11. This CDR3 contains 17 residues. Germline V gene lookup returns CDR1 SGHRS and CDR2 YFSETQ. The CDR3 bases are TGCGCCAGCAGCGGGCCGGGGCCGGGACAGGGCTCCTACGAGCAGTACTTC. It codes for CASSGPGPGQGSYEQYF.

The chain combines TRBV2 with TRBJ2-1; 8 bases are shared with TRBD1. This CDR3 comprises 15 residues. Germline values: CDR1 SNHLY, CDR2 FYNNEI. Germline trimming cut 5 bases from V and 3 bases from J; bases unmatched to any gene: 6. The CDR3 here is CASSPGGAGYNEQFF. The CDR3 DNA is TGTGCCAGCAGTCCAGGGGGCGCAGGCTACAATGAGCAGTTCTTC. The full variable domain, rest sourced from reference TRBV2 and TRBJ2-1, is EPEVTQTPSHQVTQMGQEVILRCVPISNHLYFYWYRQILGQKVEFLVSFYNNEISEKSEIFDDQFSVERPDGSNFTLKIRSTKLEDSAMYFCASSPGGAGYNEQFFGPGTRLTVL.

The chain carries TRBV23-1 and TRBJ2-3; D perhaps matches TRBD2 (6 bases). TRBV23-1 is an ORF for which the function is uncertain. The V end was cut by 0 bases, the J end by 3 bases, with 10 bases between. This CDR3 contains 15 residues. The CDR3 sequence: CASSQSGLQTDTQYF. The DNA of the CDR3 is TGCGCCAGCAGTCAATCAGGACTACAAACAGATACGCAGTATTTT.

The chain recombines TRBV11-3 with TRBJ2-1; tentative D call: TRBD1 (6 bases). Germline-derived CDR1 and CDR2 are SGHNT and YENEEA. This CDR3 has 15 amino acids. Trimming stripped 2 bases from V and 7 bases from J, with 15 bases between. The CDR3 reads CASSLTTGLRNEQFF. The CDR3 coding sequence is TGTGCCAGCAGCTTAACCACAGGGTTAAGGAATGAGCAGTTCTTC.

J is TRBJ2-1 and V is TRBV27; D call uncertain. The germline CDR1 and CDR2 sequences are MNHEY and SMNVEV (reference sequence). Between the trimmed V and J ends, which lost 4 bases and 8 bases, there was a span of 21 bases. The CDR3 extends over 16 amino acids. The CDR3 DNA sequence: TGTGCCAGCAGTTCAACCCCGACGATAACCGGTTATGAGCAGTTCTTC. Translated, it gives CASSSTPTITGYEQFF.